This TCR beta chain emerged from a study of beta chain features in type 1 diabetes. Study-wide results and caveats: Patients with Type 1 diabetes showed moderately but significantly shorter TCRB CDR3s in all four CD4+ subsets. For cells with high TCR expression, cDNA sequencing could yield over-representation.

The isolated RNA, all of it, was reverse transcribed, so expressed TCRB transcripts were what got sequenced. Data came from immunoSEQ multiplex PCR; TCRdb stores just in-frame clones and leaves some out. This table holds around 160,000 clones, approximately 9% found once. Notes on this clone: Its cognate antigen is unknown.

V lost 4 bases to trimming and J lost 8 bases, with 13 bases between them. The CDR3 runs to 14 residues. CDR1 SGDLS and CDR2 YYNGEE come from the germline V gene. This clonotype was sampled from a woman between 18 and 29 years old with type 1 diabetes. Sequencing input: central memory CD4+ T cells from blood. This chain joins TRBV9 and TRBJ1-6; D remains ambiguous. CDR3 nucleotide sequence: TGTGCCAGCAGCTCCGAGGAGGGTCATTCACCCCTCCACTTT. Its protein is CASSSEEGHSPLHF.